Sequencing of this T cell receptor beta chain was carried out in a study of blood T cell repertoires in COVID-19. About the research overall: Samples representing acute and convalescent COVID-19 were sourced from the United States, Italy and Spain. PBMCs, B-cell-depleted T cells, or T cells were the source of the cDNA or gDNA that made up the material.

The V gene's germline CDR1 is SNHLY and CDR2 FYNNEI. The V and J ends lost 7 bases and 2 bases respectively, with 17 bases between them. This CDR3 is built from 15 residues. Authors' analysis steps: Estimated nucleated cell counts came from reference gene primer amplification. Measured with immunoSEQ multiplex PCR; TCRdb has only the in-frame clones, and not every one. V, J and clone size are those of that table, while D and trimming were read from the DNA. The sample consists of around 120,000 clones, 87% of them appearing once. The sequence was obtained from a human donor in a cohort sampled during active COVID-19. Source material: peripheral blood. V usage is TRBV2 and J usage is TRBJ2-5, with D possibly being TRBD2 (5 bases). The DNA of the CDR3 is TGTGCCAGCAAAGCGGAAAACTTGAAACAAGAGACCCAGTACTTC. It specifies CASKAENLKQETQYF.